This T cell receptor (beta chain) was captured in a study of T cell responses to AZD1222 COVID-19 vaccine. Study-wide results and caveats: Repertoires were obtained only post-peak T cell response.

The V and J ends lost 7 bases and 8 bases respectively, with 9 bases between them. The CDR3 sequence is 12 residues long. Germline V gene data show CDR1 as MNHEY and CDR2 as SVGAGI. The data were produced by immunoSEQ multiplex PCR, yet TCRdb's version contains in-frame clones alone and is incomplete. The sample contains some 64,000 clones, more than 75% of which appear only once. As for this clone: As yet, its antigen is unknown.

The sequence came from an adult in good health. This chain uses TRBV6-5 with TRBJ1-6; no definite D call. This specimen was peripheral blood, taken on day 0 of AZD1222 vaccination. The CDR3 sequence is CASTTNHSPLHF. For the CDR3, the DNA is TGTGCCAGCACCACCAACCATTCACCCCTCCACTTT.